The present T cell receptor beta chain was sequenced within a study of PD-L1 blockade in urothelial cancer. About the research overall: Patients started atezolizumab around 2014, 1,200 mg intravenously every 3 weeks. Reported median T cell count for blood samples was more than 110,000. Anywhere from 0 to 3 prior chemotherapy regimens had been received by patients.

Time point given: pretreatment peripheral blood. The method was immunoSEQ multiplex PCR; TCRdb's version includes in-frame clones alone and lacks a portion of them. The sample lists 95,000 to 100,000 clones, around 86% occurring once. Trimming shortened V by 3 bases and J by 0 bases, and 12 bases separated the two germline ends. CDR3 length: 15 amino acids. Germline V gene lookup returns CDR1 LNHDA and CDR2 SQIVND (reference sequence). The sample consisted of PBMCs, taken around atezolizumab (anti-PD-L1) treatment. The chain recombines TRBV19 with TRBJ2-7; TRBD1 might be the D (6 bases). The clonotype comes from a man aged 55 to 69 with urothelial cancer. As DNA, the CDR3 is TGTGCCAGTAGTATGCTACAGGGTGGCTCCTACGAGCAGTACTTC. Translated, it gives CASSMLQGGSYEQYF.